This T cell receptor beta chain was recovered during a study of blood T cell repertoires in COVID-19. Across the whole study: T cells, B-cell-depleted T cells, or PBMCs provided the cDNA or gDNA that served as material.

Authors' methods: Scientists estimated how many nucleated cells there were by amplifying reference gene primers. TCRdb's table, derived via immunoSEQ multiplex PCR, lists solely in-frame clones and lacks some. The V and J calls and the clone size are those of that table, but D and trimming were determined from the DNA. The data show about 280,000 clones, with approximately 89% seen just once and roughly 11% held by the top ten. Seattle patient enrollment occurred during active infection, with longitudinal follow-up thereafter. This receptor was taken from a woman in her twenties or thirties with COVID-19, enrolled during active disease. Material: peripheral blood.

The CDR3 loop reads CASSVAGTGMNTEAFF. In DNA, the CDR3 is TGTGCCAGCAGCGTAGCAGGGACAGGAATGAACACTGAAGCTTTCTTT. The rearrangement links TRBV9 to TRBJ1-1, with 8 positions matching TRBD1. CDR1 SGDLS and CDR2 YYNGEE come from the germline V gene. This CDR3 has 16 amino acids. V gave up 0 bases and J gave up 0 bases; unmatched junction bases: 4.